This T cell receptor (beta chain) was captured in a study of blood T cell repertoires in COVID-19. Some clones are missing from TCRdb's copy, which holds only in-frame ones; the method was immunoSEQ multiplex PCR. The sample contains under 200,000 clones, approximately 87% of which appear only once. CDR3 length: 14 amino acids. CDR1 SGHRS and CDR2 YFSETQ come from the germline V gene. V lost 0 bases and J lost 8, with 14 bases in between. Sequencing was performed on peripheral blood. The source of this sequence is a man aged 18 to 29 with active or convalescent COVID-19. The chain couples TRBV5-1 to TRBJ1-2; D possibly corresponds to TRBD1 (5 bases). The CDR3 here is CASSLAYGGDGYTF. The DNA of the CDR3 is TGCGCCAGCAGCTTGGCCTACGGGGGGGACGGCTACACCTTC.